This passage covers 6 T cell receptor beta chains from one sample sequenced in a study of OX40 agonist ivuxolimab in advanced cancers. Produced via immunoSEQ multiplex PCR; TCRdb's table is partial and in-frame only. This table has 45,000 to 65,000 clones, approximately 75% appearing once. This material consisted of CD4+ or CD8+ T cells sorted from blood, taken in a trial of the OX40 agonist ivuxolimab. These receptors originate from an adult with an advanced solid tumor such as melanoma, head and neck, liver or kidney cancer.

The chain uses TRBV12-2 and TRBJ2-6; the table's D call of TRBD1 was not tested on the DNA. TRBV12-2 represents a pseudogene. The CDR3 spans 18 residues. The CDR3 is CASRLVRDKSSGANVLTF. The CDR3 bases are TGTGCAAGTCGCTTAGTGAGGGACAAGAGCTCTGGGGCCAACGTCCTGACTTTC.

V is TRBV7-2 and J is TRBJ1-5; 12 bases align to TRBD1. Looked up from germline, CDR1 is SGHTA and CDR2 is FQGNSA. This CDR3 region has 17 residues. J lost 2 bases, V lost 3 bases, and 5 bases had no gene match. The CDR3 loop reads CASSLGQGAWGNQPQHF. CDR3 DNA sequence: TGTGCCAGCAGCTTGGGACAGGGGGCATGGGGCAATCAGCCCCAGCATTTT.

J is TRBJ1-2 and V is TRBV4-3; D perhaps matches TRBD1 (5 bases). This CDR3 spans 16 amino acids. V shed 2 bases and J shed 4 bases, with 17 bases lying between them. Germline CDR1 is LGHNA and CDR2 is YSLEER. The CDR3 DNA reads TGCGCCAGCAGCCAATTTGGGACCCCAGGCAGCTATGGCTACACCTTC. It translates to CASSQFGTPGSYGYTF.

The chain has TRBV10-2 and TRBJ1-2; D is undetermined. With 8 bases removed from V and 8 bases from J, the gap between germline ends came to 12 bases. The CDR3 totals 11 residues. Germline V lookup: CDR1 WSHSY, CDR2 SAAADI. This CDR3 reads CASGEMGGYTF. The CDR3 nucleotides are TGCGCCAGCGGGGAAATGGGGGGCTACACCTTC.

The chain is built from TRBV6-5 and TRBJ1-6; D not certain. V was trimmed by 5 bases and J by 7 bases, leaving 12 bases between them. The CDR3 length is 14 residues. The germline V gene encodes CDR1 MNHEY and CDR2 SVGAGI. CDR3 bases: TGTGCCAGCAGTACCGGGAGTCGGAATTCACCCCTCCACTTT. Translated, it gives CASSTGSRNSPLHF.

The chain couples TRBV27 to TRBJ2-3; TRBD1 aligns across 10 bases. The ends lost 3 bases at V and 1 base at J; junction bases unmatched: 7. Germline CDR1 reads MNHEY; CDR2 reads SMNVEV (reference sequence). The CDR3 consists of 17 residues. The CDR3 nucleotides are TGTGCCAGCAGTTTGTTCTGGGGGACAGGGGGCACAGATACGCAGTATTTT. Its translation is CASSLFWGTGGTDTQYF.